This entry lists 31 T cell receptor beta chains sequenced from one sample in a study of blood T cell repertoires in COVID-19. TCRdb keeps only in-frame clones here, not all; method: immunoSEQ multiplex PCR. The sample gives roughly 150,000 clones, around four fifths of which show up once; around 3.5% is in the top ten. Sample: peripheral blood. Source of these receptors: a woman older than 75 with acute or convalescent COVID-19.

The chain combines TRBV20-1 with TRBJ2-3; tentative D call: TRBD1 (6 bases). The length of the CDR3 is 10 residues. Germline V gives CDR1 DFQATT, CDR2 SNEGSKA (reference sequence). Here the CDR3 DNA reads TGCACCTCCCAGGGGGATACGCAGTATTTT. Protein: CTSQGDTQYF.

This clone was seen a few times. The chain links TRBV10-3 to TRBJ2-3; 15 nucleotides match TRBD2. Per the germline V gene, CDR1 is ENHRY and CDR2 is SYGVKD. CDR3 length: 20 amino acids. The V and J ends lost 2 bases and 0 bases, in that order; junction bases with no gene match: 9. For the CDR3, the DNA is TGTGCCATCAGTGAGCCTGGACTAGCGGGGGGGATAATTAGCACAGATACGCAGTATTTT. Protein product: CAISEPGLAGGIISTDTQYF.

The chain links TRBV9 to TRBJ1-1, with D unresolved. CDR1 SGDLS and CDR2 YYNGEE come from the germline V gene. This CDR3 is 13 amino acids long. Deletions cut 0 bases from V and 3 bases from J, with 6 bases between. CDR3 protein: CASSVDGDTEAFF. The CDR3 nucleotides read TGTGCCAGCAGCGTAGACGGGGACACTGAAGCTTTCTTT.

The chain couples TRBV29-1 to TRBJ2-1, with 14 bases that match TRBD2. Germline assignment: CDR1 SQVTM and CDR2 ANQGSEA. CDR3 size: 13 residues. CDR3 in amino acids: CLIRLAGGNEQFF. CDR3 DNA: TGCCTCATAAGACTAGCGGGAGGGAATGAGCAGTTCTTC.

This chain connects TRBV7-9 to TRBJ1-1, with 7 bases lining up with TRBD1. CDR3 length: 15 amino acids. After removal of 5 bases from V and 4 bases from J, the junction contained 10 bases not matched to a gene. Germline V gene data show CDR1 as SEHNR and CDR2 as FQNEAQ (reference sequence). The CDR3 nucleotides are TGTGCCAGCAGCCGTCCGAGGGGGCTGGTCACTGAAGCTTTCTTT. Protein: CASSRPRGLVTEAFF.

This chain's CDR3 is CASSLGGGTYEQYF. The CDR3 nucleotides are TGTGCCAGCTCACTAGGCGGGGGGACCTACGAGCAGTACTTC. The rearrangement joins TRBV18 to TRBJ2-7; 8 bases match TRBD2. Germline lookup yields CDR1 KGHSH and CDR2 LQKENI. V gave up 4 bases and J gave up 2 bases; unmatched junction bases: 4. CDR3 length equals 14 residues.

This clone was observed a few times. One end of the junction varies from germline; a read error may be responsible. The genes are TRBV7-7 and TRBJ2-7, with TRBD2 matching over 7 bases. This CDR3 is built from 15 residues. The germline V gene has CDR1 SSHAT and CDR2 FNYEAQ (reference sequence). The chain's CDR3 is CASSLESGASYEQYF. The DNA of the CDR3 is TGTGCTAGCAGCTTAGAAAGCGGGGCCTCCTACGAGCAGTACTTC.

The gene calls are TRBV23-1 and TRBJ1-2; 7 bases line up with TRBD1. TRBV23-1 is an ORF, with its function uncertain. With V trimmed by 2 bases and J by 3 bases, 12 bases remained unmatched. The CDR3 spans 17 residues. The CDR3, as DNA: TGCGCCAGCAGTCAAGACCGAACGGGACAGAAGGACTATGGCTACACCTTC. Protein product: CASSQDRTGQKDYGYTF.

V gene TRBV19 combines with J gene TRBJ2-6; D perhaps matches TRBD1 (6 bases). V was pared by 6 bases and J by 2 bases, with 20 bases between. Germline CDR1 LNHDA, CDR2 SQIVND (reference sequence). The CDR3 has 18 amino acids. DNA of the CDR3: TGTGCCAGTAGCACCATGGGCAGGGGTTTTACTGGGGCCAACGTCCTGACTTTC. Translating gives CASSTMGRGFTGANVLTF. Drawing the rest from reference TRBV19 and TRBJ2-6, the complete variable domain is DGGITQSPKYLFRKEGQNVTLSCEQNLNHDAMYWYRQDPGQGLRLIYYSQIVNDFQKGDIAEGYSVSREKKESFPLTVTSAQKNPTAFYLCASSTMGRGFTGANVLTFGAGSRLTVL.

The chain employs TRBV2 and TRBJ1-2, with 7 bases fitting TRBD1. There are 13 residues in the CDR3. After removal of 7 bases from V and 4 bases from J, the junction contained 6 bases not matched to a gene. CDR1 is SNHLY and CDR2 is FYNNEI in the germline V gene. CDR3 loop: CASTPEGAYGYTF. DNA of the CDR3: TGTGCCAGCACCCCCGAGGGGGCCTATGGCTACACCTTC.

This chain links TRBV7-8 with TRBJ2-2; D unresolved. CDR1 and CDR2 from the germline V gene are SGHVS and FQNEAQ. The V gene lost 2 bases and the J gene lost 5 bases, with 9 bases spanning the gap. The CDR3 is 14 residues long. The chain's CDR3 is CASSLRFRTGELFF. CDR3 DNA: TGTGCCAGCAGCTTACGCTTTAGAACCGGGGAGCTGTTTTTT.

This clone was recorded once. The J gene is TRBJ2-5, the V gene TRBV7-6; 10 bases are a match to TRBD1. Per germline, CDR1 SGHVS and CDR2 FNYEAQ. The CDR3 has 13 residues. Germline trimming cut 10 bases from V and 4 bases from J; bases unmatched to any gene: 6. The CDR3 region is CATATGGRETQYF. CDR3 DNA: TGTGCCACCGCGACAGGGGGCAGAGAGACCCAGTACTTC.

The chain links TRBV7-9 to TRBJ1-2; 7 bases fit TRBD1. The CDR3 totals 13 residues. The V and J ends lost 7 bases and 4 bases, in that order; junction bases with no gene match: 6. Looked up from germline, CDR1 is SEHNR and CDR2 is FQNEAQ (reference sequence). CDR3 sequence (DNA): TGTGCCAGCAATCCGGGACAGTCCTATGGCTACACCTTC. As protein: CASNPGQSYGYTF.

This clone was seen only once. V usage is TRBV6-5 and J usage is TRBJ2-7, with a possible D match to TRBD2 (6 bases). Germline lookup yields CDR1 MNHEY and CDR2 SVGAGI. V shed 7 bases and J shed 6 bases, with 10 bases lying between them. CDR3 length: 11 residues. Here the CDR3 DNA reads TGTGCCAGCACCGCGGGGCGCGAGCAGTACTTC. Its protein product is CASTAGREQYF.

V is TRBV13 and J is TRBJ1-2; 7 bases map to TRBD1. The ends lost 0 bases at V and 3 bases at J; junction bases unmatched: 7. The CDR3 is made up of 16 amino acids. Germline assignment: CDR1 PRHDT and CDR2 FYEKMQ (reference sequence). CDR3: CASSLGQGGSDYGYTF. In DNA form, the CDR3 reads TGTGCCAGCAGCTTAGGGCAGGGGGGCTCAGACTATGGCTACACCTTC.

This clone was counted a single time. The chain couples TRBV7-2 to TRBJ1-2, with D possibly being TRBD1 (6 bases). Trimming stripped 3 bases from V and 7 bases from J, with 18 bases between. CDR3 size: 15 residues. Germline V gives CDR1 SGHTA, CDR2 FQGNSA. CDR3 nucleotides: TGTGCCAGCAGCTTCGAACAGGGAGTTGCAATTGGCTACACCTTC. Its translation is CASSFEQGVAIGYTF.

The V call is TRBV7-3, the J call TRBJ1-1, with TRBD1 as a possible D gene (5 bases). V lost 2 bases, J lost 8 bases, and 9 bases lay in between. The CDR3 has 12 amino acids. Germline V gene sequence: CDR1 SGHTA, CDR2 FQGTGA. The CDR3 loop is CASSLERGEAFF. In nucleotides, the CDR3 is TGTGCCAGCAGCTTAGAAAGGGGAGAAGCTTTCTTT.

This clone was detected only a few times. The V gene is TRBV20-1, the J gene TRBJ1-1, with 9 bases that match TRBD1. J lost 6 bases, V lost 3 bases, and 8 bases had no gene match. This CDR3 region has 14 residues. CDR1 is DFQATT, CDR2 SNEGSKA, per germline (reference sequence). CDR3 in DNA: TGCAGTGCTAGTCCCACAGGGGGCATGGCTGAAGCTTTCTTT. Translated: CSASPTGGMAEAFF.

The V call is TRBV7-3, the J call TRBJ2-5; a possible D gene is TRBD2 (5 bases). V lost 2 bases, J lost 5 bases, and 9 bases lay in between. CDR1 and CDR2 (germline): SGHTA, FQGTGA. This CDR3 comprises 13 residues. DNA for the CDR3: TGTGCCAGCAGCTTAGGGGAGTTCGAGACCCAGTACTTC. It is translated as CASSLGEFETQYF.

This chain connects TRBV5-1 to TRBJ2-5, with 9 positions matching TRBD1. In germline, CDR1 is SGHRS, CDR2 YFSETQ. The J segment lost 2 bases and the V segment lost 4 bases, leaving 12 bases of the junction unmatched. The CDR3 is made up of 17 amino acids. DNA for the CDR3: TGCGCCAGCAGCCCGACAGGGGGAGTGGGGTCGCAAGAGACCCAGTACTTC. Amino acid sequence: CASSPTGGVGSQETQYF.

This rearrangement joins TRBV5-1 to TRBJ2-3, with TRBD2 matching over 7 bases. CDR1 and CDR2 from the germline V gene are SGHRS and YFSETQ. Losses at the gene ends were 4 bases for V and 5 bases for J; bases not matched to a gene: 7. This CDR3 is 14 amino acids long. The CDR3 DNA follows: TGCGCCAGCAGCCGGGCGGGGGTCAGAGATACGCAGTATTTT. Protein: CASSRAGVRDTQYF.

The V and J genes are TRBV2 and TRBJ1-4; D unclear. The CDR3 spans 15 residues. CDR1 is SNHLY, CDR2 FYNNEI, per germline. Trimming pared 6 bases from V and 2 bases from J, leaving 13 bases between. CDR3 nucleotide sequence: TGTGCCAGCAGCCGAGCGGCGTCGACTAATGAAAAACTGTTTTTT. Translated: CASSRAASTNEKLFF.

The chain links TRBV6-5 to TRBJ2-3, with a possible D match to TRBD2 (7 bases). Trimming stripped 6 bases from V and 3 bases from J, with 16 bases between. This CDR3 has 15 amino acids. The germline V gene encodes CDR1 MNHEY and CDR2 SVGAGI. The CDR3 spells CASRSGGLGTDTQYF. The DNA of the CDR3 is TGTGCCAGCAGGTCCGGGGGGCTGGGGACAGATACGCAGTATTTT.

The chain carries TRBV3-1 (or the pseudogene TRBV3-2) and TRBJ1-3; possible D gene TRBD1, 5 bases. CDR3 length equals 13 residues. The germline V gene encodes CDR1 LGHDT and CDR2 YNNKEL (reference sequence). Between the trimmed V and J ends, which lost 1 base and 4 bases, there was a span of 5 bases. The CDR3, as DNA: TGTGCCAGCAGCCAAGGACAGGGAAACACCATATATTTT. Its protein is CASSQGQGNTIYF.

This chain joins TRBV20-1 and TRBJ1-6; the D gene is possibly TRBD1 (6 bases). Trimming pared 3 bases from V and 7 bases from J, leaving 10 bases between. There are 13 residues in the CDR3. CDR1 and CDR2 from the germline V gene are DFQATT and SNEGSKA (reference sequence). The CDR3 loop reads CSASVQGNSPLHF. In DNA form, the CDR3 reads TGCAGTGCTAGTGTCCAGGGGAATTCACCCCTCCACTTT.

This clone appeared a few times. Here the CDR3 reads CASSLFTGTAGLNYGYTF. In DNA, the CDR3 is TGTGCCAGCAGCTTGTTTACCGGGACAGCCGGACTTAACTATGGCTACACCTTC. The chain is built from TRBV7-6 and TRBJ1-2; 7 nucleotides align to TRBD1. CDR3 length equals 18 residues. The junction had 14 bases not matched to a gene; V was cut back by 3 bases and J by 1 base. CDR1 and CDR2 (germline): SGHVS, FNYEAQ.

This clone was picked up a small number of times. The chain combines TRBV18 with TRBJ2-5, with 11 bases aligning to TRBD2. Germline loops: CDR1 KGHSH, CDR2 LQKENI. The CDR3 length is 16 residues. Trimming took 5 bases from V and 4 from J; bases not matched to a gene: 9. This chain's CDR3 is CASSANLAGGRETQYF. Written as DNA, the CDR3 is TGTGCCAGCTCAGCAAATCTAGCGGGGGGCCGAGAGACCCAGTACTTC. The complete variable domain, with remaining parts taken from reference TRBV18 and TRBJ2-5, reads NAGVMQNPRHLVRRRGQEARLRCSPMKGHSHVYWYRQLPEEGLKFMVYLQKENIIDESGMPKERFSAEFPKEGPSILRIQQVVRGDSAAYFCASSANLAGGRETQYFGPGTRLLVL.

The chain has TRBV28 and TRBJ1-3; no firm D call. Germline lookup yields CDR1 MDHEN and CDR2 SYDVKM. Trimming left V 2 bases short and J 3 bases short, with 8 bases between. The CDR3 runs 14 residues. CDR3 sequence: CASSLAGSGNTIYF. The CDR3 bases are TGTGCCAGCAGTTTAGCGGGGAGTGGAAACACCATATATTTT.

A single count supports this clone. The chain combines TRBV18 with TRBJ1-4, with 7 positions matching TRBD1. CDR3 size: 14 residues. With V trimmed by 4 bases and J by 11 bases, 10 bases remained unmatched. In germline, CDR1 is KGHSH, CDR2 LQKENI. CDR3 nucleotides: TGTGCCAGCTCACAAACACCGAGGGACAGTAAACTGTTTTTT. Translation gives CASSQTPRDSKLFF.

This clone appeared once. The V and J genes are TRBV11-3 and TRBJ1-3; a possible D gene is TRBD1 (5 bases). Germline V lookup: CDR1 SGHNT, CDR2 YENEEA. The CDR3 spans 13 residues. Trimming stripped 5 bases from V and 2 bases from J, with 7 bases between. The CDR3 region is CASSTGAGNTIYF. Here the CDR3 DNA reads TGTGCCAGCAGCACAGGTGCTGGAAACACCATATATTTT.

The V gene is TRBV30, the J gene TRBJ1-6; 8 nucleotides line up with TRBD1. V lost 5 bases and J lost 9; bases outside the gene matches: 6. The CDR3 is made up of 13 amino acids. In germline, CDR1 is GTSNPN, CDR2 SVGIG (reference sequence). The CDR3 is CAWGDRSASPLHF. The CDR3 DNA follows: TGTGCCTGGGGGGACAGGAGTGCTTCACCCCTCCACTTT.